The clone carrying this TCR beta chain showed up just a few times. Its antigen is unidentified. These data are taken from a study of T cell responses to AZD1222 COVID-19 vaccine. TCRdb's copy holds only in-frame clones and misses some; the assay was immunoSEQ multiplex PCR. The table has approximately 80,000 clones, 87% seen once. The CDR3 runs 18 residues. V trimming: 1 base; J trimming: 0 bases; junction bases outside the gene matches: 1. CDR1 LGHNA and CDR2 YNFKEQ come from the germline V gene. Study-level findings and limits: Variant regions that are unmutated are reportedly the target of nearly half of spike-specific TCRs.

This sequence joins TRBV4-2 and TRBJ2-6, with 12 bases matching TRBD2. The clonotype was recovered from an adult in good health. The sequencing here drew on peripheral blood, taken on day 0 of AZD1222 vaccination. This CDR3 reads CASSQGLAGDSGANVLTF. DNA of the CDR3: TGTGCCAGCAGCCAAGGACTAGCGGGGGACTCTGGGGCCAACGTCCTGACTTTC.